This entry describes one T cell receptor beta chain. The data were produced by immunoSEQ multiplex PCR, yet TCRdb's version contains in-frame clones alone and is incomplete. The table includes about 49,000 clones, roughly three quarters detected once. Germline V lookup: CDR1 MNHEY, CDR2 SVGAGI. V was trimmed by 0 bases and J by 6 bases, leaving 14 bases between them. The CDR3 spans 16 residues. This sample was taken from a study of radiotherapy plus CTLA-4 blockade in lung cancer. The receptor was isolated from a human donor with non-small cell lung cancer who had stable disease on radiotherapy plus ipilimumab. This material consisted of peripheral blood, taken from a patient treated with radiotherapy plus ipilimumab. The V call is TRBV6-5, the J call TRBJ2-2, with D possibly being TRBD2 (5 bases). DNA of the CDR3: TGTGCCAGCAGTTACTCGAGGGTGGGGTGCCCCGGGGAGCTGTTTTTT. Its translation is CASSYSRVGCPGELFF.